Below are 8 T cell receptor beta chains sequenced from a single sample in a study of cytomegalovirus exposure and HLA in healthy donors. Both 60 Vbeta primers and 13 Jbeta primers went into the PCR. Clones were read by immunoSEQ multiplex PCR, and TCRdb kept only the in-frame ones, dropping some. The sample records 85,000 to 120,000 clones, over 65% being singletons. The sample taken for sequencing was PBMCs. The receptors derive from a man between 40 and 49 years old in good health and CMV-seronegative.

This clone was seen only once. The chain couples TRBV25-1 to TRBJ1-3; a possible D gene is TRBD1 (5 bases). Germline V gene sequence: CDR1 MGHDK, CDR2 SYGVNS. With 0 bases removed from V and 0 bases from J, the gap between germline ends came to 12 bases. The CDR3 totals 17 residues. The CDR3 bases are TGTGCCAGCAGTGAATATTTACAGGCCGCCTCTGGAAACACCATATATTTT. Translation: CASSEYLQAASGNTIYF.

This chain links TRBV11-2 with TRBJ1-6; D may be TRBD1 (5 bases). Looked up from germline, CDR1 is SGHAT and CDR2 is FQNNGV. CDR3 length: 16 residues. V was pared by 6 bases and J by 9 bases, with 21 bases between. In DNA, the CDR3 is TGTGCCAGCAGTATGTCTTCGTCGACAGTCGCTTCACCCCTCCACTTT. This translates into CASSMSSSTVASPLHF.

A single count supports this clone. This chain joins TRBV5-6 and TRBJ2-5; possible D gene TRBD1, 5 bases. With 5 bases removed from V and 0 bases from J, the gap between germline ends came to 17 bases. From germline, CDR1 is SGHDT and CDR2 YYEEEE. This CDR3 has 16 amino acids. The CDR3, as DNA: TGTGCCAGCAGGCAGGAAGCAGGGTATAACCAAGAGACCCAGTACTTC. The encoded protein is CASRQEAGYNQETQYF.

CDR3 in DNA: TGTGCCAGCAGCTCCTCTTCAGATACGCAGTATTTT. This codes for CASSSSSDTQYF. The chain combines TRBV5-4 with TRBJ2-3, with no clear D. The length of the CDR3 is 12 residues. The germline V gene has CDR1 SGHNT and CDR2 YYREEE (reference sequence). Between the trimmed V and J ends, which lost 3 bases and 4 bases, there was a span of 6 bases.

The chain has TRBV27 and TRBJ2-7; 8 bases fit TRBD1. The trim removed 6 bases at V and 3 bases at J, leaving 4 bases unmatched. The CDR3 spans 13 residues. Per germline, CDR1 MNHEY and CDR2 SMNVEV (reference sequence). Here the CDR3 DNA reads TGTGCCAGCAGGCAGGGGGCGAACTACGAGCAGTACTTC. It translates to CASRQGANYEQYF.

V usage is TRBV13 and J usage is TRBJ1-1, with unresolved D. Germline V gene lookup returns CDR1 PRHDT and CDR2 FYEKMQ (reference sequence). The CDR3 is 13 residues long. V was clipped by 5 bases and J by 7 bases, with 14 bases between them. The CDR3 is CASSVRVPGEAFF. In DNA, the CDR3 is TGTGCCAGCAGCGTGAGGGTCCCCGGTGAAGCTTTCTTT.

The chain combines TRBV2 with TRBJ2-7, with 9 bases aligning to TRBD1. CDR3 size: 14 residues. The trim removed 6 bases at V and 1 base at J, leaving 4 bases unmatched. Germline CDR1 reads SNHLY; CDR2 reads FYNNEI. The CDR3 DNA is TGTGCCAGCAGGGGACAGGGAAGGTCCTACGAGCAGTACTTC. It codes for CASRGQGRSYEQYF.

This chain uses TRBV5-1 with TRBJ1-3, with unresolved D. The ends were cut back, 1 base at V and 4 bases at J, with 9 bases in the middle. This CDR3 has 14 amino acids. Germline V lookup: CDR1 SGHRS, CDR2 YFSETQ. CDR3 sequence (DNA): TGCGCCAGCAGCTTGTCCGGGAGAGGAAACACCATATATTTT. It encodes CASSLSGRGNTIYF.